This T cell receptor beta chain appears in the sequencing data of a study of T cell responses to AZD1222 COVID-19 vaccine. This CDR3 is 14 amino acids long. V trimming: 0 bases; J trimming: 4 bases; junction bases outside the gene matches: 4. The germline CDR1 and CDR2 sequences are SGHRS and YFSETQ. The data were produced by immunoSEQ multiplex PCR, yet TCRdb's version contains in-frame clones alone and is incomplete. The table records 100,000 to 150,000 clones, approximately 91% of them present only once. Sequences were derived from peripheral blood, sampled 28 days after the second AZD1222 dose. The J gene is TRBJ2-7, the V gene TRBV5-1; 7 bases map to TRBD1. The receptor's source is an adult who received the AZD1222 COVID-19 vaccine. The CDR3 region has the DNA TGCGCCAGCAGCTTGGTGGGCAGGGGGTACGAGCAGTACTTC. It is translated as CASSLVGRGYEQYF.